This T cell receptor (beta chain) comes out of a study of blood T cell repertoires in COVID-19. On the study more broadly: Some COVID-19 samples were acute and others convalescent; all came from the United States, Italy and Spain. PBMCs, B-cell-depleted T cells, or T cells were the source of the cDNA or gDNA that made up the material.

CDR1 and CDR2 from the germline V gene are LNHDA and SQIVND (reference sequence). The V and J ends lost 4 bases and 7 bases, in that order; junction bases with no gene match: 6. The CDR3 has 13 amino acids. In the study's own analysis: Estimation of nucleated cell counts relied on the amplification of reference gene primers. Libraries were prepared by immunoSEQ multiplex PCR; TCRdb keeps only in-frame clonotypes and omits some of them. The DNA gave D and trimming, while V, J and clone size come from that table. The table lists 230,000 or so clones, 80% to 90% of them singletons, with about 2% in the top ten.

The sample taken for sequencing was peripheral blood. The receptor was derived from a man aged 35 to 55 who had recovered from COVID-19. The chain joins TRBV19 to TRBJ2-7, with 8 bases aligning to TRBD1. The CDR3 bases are TGTGCCAGTAGTAAAGACAGGGGTCGAGAGCAGTACTTC. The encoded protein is CASSKDRGREQYF.